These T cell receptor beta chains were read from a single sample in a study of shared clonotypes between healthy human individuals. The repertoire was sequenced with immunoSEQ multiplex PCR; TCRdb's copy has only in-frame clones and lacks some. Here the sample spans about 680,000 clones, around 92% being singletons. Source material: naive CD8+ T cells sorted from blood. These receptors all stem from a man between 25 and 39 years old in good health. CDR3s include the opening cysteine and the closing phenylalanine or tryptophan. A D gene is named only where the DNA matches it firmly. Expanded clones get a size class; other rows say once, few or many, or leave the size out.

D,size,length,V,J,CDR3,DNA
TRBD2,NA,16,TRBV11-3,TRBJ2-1,CASSSIAGLGANEQFF,TGTGCCAGCAGCTCGATAGCGGGTCTAGGGGCCAATGAGCAGTTCTTC
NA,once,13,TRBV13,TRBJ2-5,CASSFQGSETQYF,TGTGCCAGCAGCTTCCAAGGGTCGGAGACCCAGTACTTC
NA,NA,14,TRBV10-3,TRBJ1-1,CAISDRQDYTEAFF,TGTGCCATCAGTGACCGACAGGACTACACTGAAGCTTTCTTT
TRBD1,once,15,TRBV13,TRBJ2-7,CASSLRQGFAYEQYF,TGTGCCAGCAGCTTGAGACAGGGATTCGCCTACGAGCAGTACTTC
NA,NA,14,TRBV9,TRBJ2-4,CASSSSTAKNIQYF,TGTGCCAGCAGCTCGAGTACGGCCAAAAACATTCAGTACTTC
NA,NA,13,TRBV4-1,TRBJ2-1,CASSLGIYNEQFF,TGCGCCAGCAGCCTGGGCATCTACAATGAGCAGTTCTTC
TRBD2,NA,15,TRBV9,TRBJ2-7,CASSVESSGSYEQYF,TGTGCCAGCAGCGTAGAGTCTAGCGGGAGTTACGAGCAGTACTTC
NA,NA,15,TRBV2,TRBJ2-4,CAGDWTARGKNIQYF,TGTGCCGGGGACTGGACAGCACGAGGCAAAAACATTCAGTACTTC
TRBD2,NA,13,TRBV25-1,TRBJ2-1,CASPLAGGREQFF,TGTGCCAGCCCCCTAGCGGGAGGGCGTGAGCAGTTCTTC
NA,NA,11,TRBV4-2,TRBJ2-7,CASSLRNEQYF,TGTGCCAGCAGCTTGCGGAACGAGCAGTACTTC
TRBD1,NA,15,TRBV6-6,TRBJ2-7,CASSYSRQGYYEQYF,TGTGCCAGCAGTTACTCGCGACAGGGCTATTACGAGCAGTACTTC
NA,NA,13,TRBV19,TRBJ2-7,CASCDLSTYEQYF,TGTGCCAGTTGCGACCTAAGCACCTACGAGCAGTACTTC
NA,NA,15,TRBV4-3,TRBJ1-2,CASSQGIGAGYGYTF,TGCGCCAGCAGCCAAGGGATAGGGGCTGGCTATGGCTACACCTTC
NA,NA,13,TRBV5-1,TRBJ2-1,CASSLASSNEQFF,TGCGCCAGCAGCTTGGCCAGCAGCAATGAGCAGTTCTTC
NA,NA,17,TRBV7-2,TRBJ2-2,CASSFPPGDHTTGELFF,TGTGCCAGCAGCTTTCCCCCCGGGGATCATACCACCGGGGAGCTGTTTTTT
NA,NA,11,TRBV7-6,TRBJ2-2,CASSLAGELFF,TGTGCCAGCAGCTTAGCTGGGGAGCTGTTTTTT
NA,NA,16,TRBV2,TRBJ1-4,CASRGPWSRENEKLFF,TGTGCCAGCCGGGGACCCTGGAGCCGTGAGAATGAAAAACTGTTTTTT
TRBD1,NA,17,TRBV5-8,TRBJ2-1,CASSDGVVGQGAMGQFF,TGTGCCAGCAGCGATGGGGTTGTGGGACAGGGCGCAATGGGGCAGTTCTTC
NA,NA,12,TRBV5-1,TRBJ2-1,CASSTTVSEQFF,TGCGCCAGCAGCACGACAGTCTCTGAGCAGTTCTTC
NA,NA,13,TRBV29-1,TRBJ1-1,CSVCPQGMAEAFF,TGCAGCGTTTGTCCCCAGGGGATGGCTGAAGCTTTCTTT
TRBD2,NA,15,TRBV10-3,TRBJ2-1,CAIHQGTSGDNEQFF,TGTGCCATCCACCAAGGGACTAGCGGCGACAATGAGCAGTTCTTC
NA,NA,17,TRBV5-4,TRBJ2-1,CASSLDPSGPDYNEQFF,TGTGCCAGCAGCTTGGACCCTTCCGGACCCGACTACAATGAGCAGTTCTTC
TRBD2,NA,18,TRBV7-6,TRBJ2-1,CASSLWTSGIDSYNEQFF,TGTGCCAGCAGCTTATGGACTAGCGGGATCGATTCCTACAATGAGCAGTTCTTC
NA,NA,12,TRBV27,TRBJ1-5,CASSPLGQPQHF,TGTGCCAGCAGTCCCCTAGGGCAGCCCCAGCATTTT
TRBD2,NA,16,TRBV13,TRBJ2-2,CASSLGVAGHTGELFF,TGTGCCAGCAGCTTAGGGGTAGCGGGCCACACCGGGGAGCTGTTTTTT
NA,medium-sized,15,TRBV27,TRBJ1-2,CASSLSTDPYYGYTF,TGTGCCAGCAGTTTATCGACTGACCCCTATTATGGCTACACCTTC
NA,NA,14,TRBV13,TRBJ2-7,CASSEGQIVYEQYF,TGTGCCAGCAGCGAAGGACAGATAGTTTACGAGCAGTACTTC
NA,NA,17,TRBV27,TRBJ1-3,CASSPTQPTSSGNTIYF,TGTGCCAGCAGTCCCACACAGCCCACCAGCTCTGGAAACACCATATATTTT
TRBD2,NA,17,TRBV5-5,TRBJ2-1,CASRTGTSGSPYNEQFF,TGCGCCAGCCGAACCGGGACTAGCGGGAGTCCCTACAATGAGCAGTTCTTC
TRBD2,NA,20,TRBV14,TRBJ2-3,CASSQALIPGLAVMADTQYF,TGTGCCAGCAGCCAAGCCCTAATACCGGGACTAGCGGTTATGGCAGATACGCAGTATTTT
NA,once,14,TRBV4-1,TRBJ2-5,CASSQERQLETQYF,TGCGCCAGCAGCCAAGAACGACAATTGGAGACCCAGTACTTC
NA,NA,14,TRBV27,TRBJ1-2,CASSSYMRSYGYTF,TGTGCCAGCAGCAGCTACATGAGAAGCTATGGCTACACCTTC
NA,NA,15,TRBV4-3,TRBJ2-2,CASSSRQVGTGELFF,TGCGCCAGCAGCTCTCGACAGGTGGGGACCGGGGAGCTGTTTTTT
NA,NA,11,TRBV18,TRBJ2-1,CASKLGNEQFF,TGTGCCAGTAAACTAGGCAATGAGCAGTTCTTC
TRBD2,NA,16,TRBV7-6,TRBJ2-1,CASSRSGTSGSGEQFF,TGTGCCAGCAGCCGAAGCGGGACTAGCGGGAGTGGGGAGCAGTTCTTC
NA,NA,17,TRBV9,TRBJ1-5,CASSVEGDAYSNQPQHF,TGTGCCAGCAGCGTAGAGGGGGACGCCTATAGCAATCAGCCCCAGCATTTT
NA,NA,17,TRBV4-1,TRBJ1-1,CASSHAAGRGMNTEAFF,TGCGCCAGCAGCCACGCCGCGGGGAGGGGCATGAACACTGAAGCTTTCTTT
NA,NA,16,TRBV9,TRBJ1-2,CASSVRQSGGGYGYTF,TGTGCCAGCAGCGTACGTCAGTCGGGGGGCGGGTATGGCTACACCTTC
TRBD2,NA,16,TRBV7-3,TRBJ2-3,CASSLTLAGTRNTQYF,TGTGCCAGCAGCCTAACCCTAGCGGGGACCAGGAATACGCAGTATTTT
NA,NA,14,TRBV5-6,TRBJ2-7,CASSFGNPSYEQYF,TGTGCCAGCAGCTTCGGGAACCCCTCCTACGAGCAGTACTTC
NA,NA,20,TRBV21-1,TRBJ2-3,CASSRNSAEGKRHSTDTQYF,TGTGCCAGCAGCAGAAATTCCGCGGAGGGCAAGCGGCATAGCACAGATACGCAGTATTTT
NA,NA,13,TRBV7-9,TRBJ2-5,CASSNGPQETQYF,TGTGCCAGCAGCAACGGGCCGCAAGAGACCCAGTACTTC
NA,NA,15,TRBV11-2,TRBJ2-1,CASSLKLVPYNEQFF,TGTGCCAGCAGCTTAAAGCTGGTACCCTACAATGAGCAGTTCTTC
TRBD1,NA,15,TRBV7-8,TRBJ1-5,CASSPGQGGNQPQHF,TGTGCCAGCAGCCCGGGACAGGGAGGCAATCAGCCCCAGCATTTT
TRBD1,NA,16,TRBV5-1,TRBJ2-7,CASSSRDRGILYEQYF,TGCGCCAGCAGCTCTAGAGACAGGGGCATCCTCTACGAGCAGTACTTC
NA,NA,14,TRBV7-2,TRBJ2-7,CASSLVEGSYEQYF,TGTGCCAGCAGCTTAGTAGAGGGGTCCTACGAGCAGTACTTC
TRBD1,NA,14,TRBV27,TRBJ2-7,CASSFPDRTYEQYF,TGTGCCAGCAGTTTCCCGGACAGGACCTACGAGCAGTACTTC
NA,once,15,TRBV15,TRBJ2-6,CATSPGGTGANVLTF,TGTGCCACCTCACCGGGTGGGACTGGGGCCAACGTCCTGACTTTC
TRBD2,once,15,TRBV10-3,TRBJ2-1,CAIRPGTSNYNEQFF,TGTGCCATCAGACCCGGGACTAGCAACTACAATGAGCAGTTCTTC
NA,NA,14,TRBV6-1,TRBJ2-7,CASSESGIGYEQYF,TGTGCCAGCAGTGAAAGTGGAATCGGCTACGAGCAGTACTTC
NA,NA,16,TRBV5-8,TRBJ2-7,CASSLAIGGRGYEQYF,TGTGCCAGCAGCTTGGCCATCGGGGGCAGGGGATACGAGCAGTACTTC
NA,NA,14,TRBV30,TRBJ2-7,CAWSATVTFYEQYF,TGTGCCTGGAGTGCTACAGTGACTTTCTACGAGCAGTACTTC
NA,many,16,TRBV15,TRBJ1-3,CATSAPRDGSGNTIYF,TGTGCCACCAGTGCCCCTCGGGATGGGTCTGGAAACACCATATATTTT
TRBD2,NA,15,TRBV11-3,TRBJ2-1,CASSISGNGGNEQFF,TGTGCCAGCAGCATCAGCGGGAATGGGGGCAATGAGCAGTTCTTC
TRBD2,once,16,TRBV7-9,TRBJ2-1,CASSSSGSYSYNEQFF,TGTGCCAGCAGCTCTAGCGGGAGTTACTCCTACAATGAGCAGTTCTTC
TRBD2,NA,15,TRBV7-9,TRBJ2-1,CASSRTSGRSNEQFF,TGTGCCAGCAGCCGGACTAGCGGGAGGTCCAATGAGCAGTTCTTC
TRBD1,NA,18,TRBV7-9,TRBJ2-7,CASSPPAPTGTGGITDYF,TGTGCCAGCAGCCCGCCGGCCCCTACCGGGACAGGGGGCATTACTGACTACTTC